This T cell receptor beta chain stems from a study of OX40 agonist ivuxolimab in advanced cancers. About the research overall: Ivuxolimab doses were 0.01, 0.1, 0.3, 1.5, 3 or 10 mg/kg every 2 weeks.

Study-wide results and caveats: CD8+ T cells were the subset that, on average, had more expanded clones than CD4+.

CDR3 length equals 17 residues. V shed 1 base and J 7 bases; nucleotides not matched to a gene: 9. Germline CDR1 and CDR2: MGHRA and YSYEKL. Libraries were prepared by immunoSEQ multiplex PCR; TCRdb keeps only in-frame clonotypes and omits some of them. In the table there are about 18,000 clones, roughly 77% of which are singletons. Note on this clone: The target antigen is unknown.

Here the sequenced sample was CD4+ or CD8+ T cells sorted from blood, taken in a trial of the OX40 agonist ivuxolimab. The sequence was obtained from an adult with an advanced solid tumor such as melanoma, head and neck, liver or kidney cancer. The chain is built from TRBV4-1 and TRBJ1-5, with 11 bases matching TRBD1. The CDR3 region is CASSQGTGGYGNQPQHF. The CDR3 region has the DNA TGCGCCAGCAGCCAAGGGACAGGGGGCTATGGGAACCAGCCCCAGCATTTT.